What follows are 12 T cell receptor beta chains derived from one specimen sequenced in a study of shared clonotypes between healthy human individuals. Measured with immunoSEQ multiplex PCR; TCRdb has only the in-frame clones, and not every one. The sample comprises 2,500,000 or so clones, 85% to 95% of which are singletons, and approximately 0.4% rests with the top ten. What was sequenced was naive CD4+ T cells from PBMCs. Described subset: CD45RA+ positively selected. These receptors were taken from a man between 18 and 35 years old in good health. Some clones in this sample may be carry-over from other donors' samples.

The rearrangement links TRBV19 to TRBJ1-1; D is perhaps TRBD1 (5 bases). The V end was cut by 2 bases, the J end by 3 bases, with 7 bases between. Germline V lookup: CDR1 LNHDA, CDR2 SQIVND (reference sequence). The CDR3 has 13 residues. CDR3 residues: CASSILGDTEAFF. The CDR3 region has the DNA TGTGCCAGTAGTATACTAGGGGACACTGAAGCTTTCTTT.

This chain joins TRBV7-3 and TRBJ1-4; unclear D gene. The V end was cut by 5 bases, the J end by 1 base, with 11 bases between. Germline assignment: CDR1 SGHTA and CDR2 FQGTGA. This CDR3 is built from 15 residues. As DNA, the CDR3 is TGTGCCAGCAGCCCCCGGCTGGAAACTAATGAAAAACTGTTTTTT. Its translation: CASSPRLETNEKLFF.

The chain employs TRBV10-3 and TRBJ1-4; 7 positions agree with TRBD1. CDR1 is ENHRY and CDR2 is SYGVKD in the germline V gene. V dropped 4 bases and J dropped 3; count of bases not matched to a gene: 5. The CDR3 is made up of 15 amino acids. The CDR3 here is CAISGGTAPNEKLFF. The CDR3 DNA sequence: TGTGCCATCAGTGGGGGGACAGCCCCTAATGAAAAACTGTTTTTT.

The rearrangement uses TRBV27 and TRBJ1-1, with 8 bases fitting TRBD1. The CDR3 has 17 amino acids. CDR1 is MNHEY and CDR2 is SMNVEV in the germline V gene (reference sequence). Trimming at V came to 3 bases and at J to 0 bases, leaving 9 bases not matched to a gene. The CDR3 DNA reads as TGTGCCAGCAGTTTCTCCGCCCGACAGGGGATGAACACTGAAGCTTTCTTT. This codes for CASSFSARQGMNTEAFF.

The chain combines TRBV9 with TRBJ1-2; D ambiguous. From germline, CDR1 is SGDLS and CDR2 YYNGEE. This CDR3 is built from 13 residues. Deletions cut 3 bases from V and 2 bases from J, with 8 bases between. The DNA of the CDR3 is TGTGCCAGCAGCGGCCAGCTCAACTATGGCTACACCTTC. This codes for CASSGQLNYGYTF.

V and J are TRBV6-6 and TRBJ1-1; D is ambiguous. CDR1 and CDR2 from the germline V gene are MNHNY and SVGAGI (reference sequence). V was trimmed by 6 bases and J by 3 bases, leaving 20 bases between them. The CDR3 spans 16 residues. In DNA, the CDR3 is TGTGCCAGCAGAAGAGGACTGGGGAGGTTTGACACTGAAGCTTTCTTT. It encodes CASRRGLGRFDTEAFF.

This chain connects TRBV11-2 to TRBJ2-7; possible D gene TRBD2, 5 bases. Germline values: CDR1 SGHAT, CDR2 FQNNGV. The CDR3 sequence is 12 residues long. Trimming took off 3 bases at V and 7 bases at J, with 10 bases between the two ends. The CDR3 spells CASSLGGLEQYF. Written as DNA, the CDR3 is TGTGCCAGCAGCTTGGGCGGGCTGGAGCAGTACTTC.

This chain's CDR3 is CASSPWTGSSYEQYF. As DNA, the CDR3 is TGCGCCAGCAGCCCTTGGACAGGGAGCTCCTACGAGCAGTACTTC. This chain connects TRBV4-1 to TRBJ2-7; 8 bases are a match to TRBD1. The CDR3 spans 15 residues. The germline CDR1 and CDR2 sequences are MGHRA and YSYEKL. The V and J ends lost 4 bases and 0 bases, in that order; junction bases with no gene match: 5.

The chain links TRBV28 to TRBJ2-7, with D perhaps given as TRBD1 or TRBD2 (5 bases each). The CDR3 length is 12 residues. The germline V gene encodes CDR1 MDHEN and CDR2 SYDVKM. V lost 6 bases, J lost 5 bases, and 11 bases lay in between. The CDR3: CASSEGENEQYF. In DNA, the CDR3 is TGTGCCAGCAGCGAAGGGGAGAACGAGCAGTACTTC.

The chain uses TRBV27 and TRBJ2-3; 8 positions agree with TRBD2. V lost 5 bases and J lost 0; bases outside the gene matches: 10. CDR1 is MNHEY, CDR2 SMNVEV, per germline (reference sequence). This CDR3 region has 17 residues. CDR3 DNA: TGTGCCAGCAGTCTCTATCCCACTAGCGGTAGCACAGATACGCAGTATTTT. It yields the protein CASSLYPTSGSTDTQYF.

This clone appeared once. This chain uses TRBV5-1 with TRBJ2-5; the D is unclear. With 4 bases removed from V and 4 bases from J, the gap between germline ends came to 5 bases. CDR1 and CDR2 from the germline V gene are SGHRS and YFSETQ. The CDR3 contains 11 residues. The CDR3 DNA sequence: TGCGCCAGCAGCCGCACAGAGACCCAGTACTTC. This translates into CASSRTETQYF.

The chain carries TRBV11-2 and TRBJ2-5; TRBD2 is a possible D gene (6 bases). Looked up from germline, CDR1 is SGHAT and CDR2 is FQNNGV. This CDR3 spans 16 amino acids. Trimming shortened V by 2 bases and J by 5 bases, and 18 bases separated the two germline ends. The CDR3 sequence is CASSLRSSGSTETQYF. The CDR3 DNA is TGTGCCAGCAGCTTACGGTCAAGCGGGTCGACGGAGACCCAGTACTTC.